This TCR beta chain was retrieved from a study of cytomegalovirus exposure and HLA in healthy donors. Germline CDR1 reads SNHLY; CDR2 reads FYNNEI. This CDR3 contains 10 residues. Trimming cost V 3 bases and J 10 bases, with 6 bases left between them. With 60 Vbeta and 13 Jbeta primers, the PCR was carried out. Sequencing was performed with immunoSEQ multiplex PCR; in TCRdb, only in-frame clones are kept and a portion is missing. The table includes about 150,000 clones, 75% to 90% detected once. The chain recombines TRBV2 with TRBJ2-5; D ambiguous. Sequencing was done on a sample of PBMCs. The clonotype was recovered from a male donor in good health and CMV-seropositive. The CDR3 nucleotides are TGTGCCAGCAGTGAGGGCATCCAGTACTTC. Its translation: CASSEGIQYF.